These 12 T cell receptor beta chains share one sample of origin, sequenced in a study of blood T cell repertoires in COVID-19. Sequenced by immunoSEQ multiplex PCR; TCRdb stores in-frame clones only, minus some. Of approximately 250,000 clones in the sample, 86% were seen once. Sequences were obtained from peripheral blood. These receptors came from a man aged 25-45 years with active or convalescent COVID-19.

The CDR3 DNA reads TGTGCCAGCAGCGATGGACAGGGGAACACTGAAGCTTTCTTT. It codes for CASSDGQGNTEAFF. The chain couples TRBV5-6 to TRBJ1-1, with 8 bases lining up with TRBD1. From germline, CDR1 is SGHDT and CDR2 YYEEEE. V lost 4 bases and J lost 1; bases outside the gene matches: 3. This CDR3 comprises 14 residues.

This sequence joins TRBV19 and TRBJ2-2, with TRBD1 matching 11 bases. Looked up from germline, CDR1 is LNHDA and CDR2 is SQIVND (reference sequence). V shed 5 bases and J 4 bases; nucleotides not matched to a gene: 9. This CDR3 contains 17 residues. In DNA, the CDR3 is TGTGCCAGTAGTCAGGACAGGGGGCGCGAGGGCACCGGGGAGCTGTTTTTT. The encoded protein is CASSQDRGREGTGELFF.

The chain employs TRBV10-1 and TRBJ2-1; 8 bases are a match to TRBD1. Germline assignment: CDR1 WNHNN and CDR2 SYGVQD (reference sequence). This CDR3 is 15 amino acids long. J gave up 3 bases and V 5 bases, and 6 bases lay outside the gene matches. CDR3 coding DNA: TGCGCCAGCAGTAGCGACAGGGGCTACTACAATGAGCAGTTCTTC. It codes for CASSSDRGYYNEQFF.

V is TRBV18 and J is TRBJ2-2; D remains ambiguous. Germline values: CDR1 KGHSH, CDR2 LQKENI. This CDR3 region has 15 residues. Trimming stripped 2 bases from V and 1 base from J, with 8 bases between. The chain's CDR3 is CASSPNRGNTGELFF. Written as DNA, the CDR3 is TGTGCCAGCTCACCAAATCGAGGGAACACCGGGGAGCTGTTTTTT.

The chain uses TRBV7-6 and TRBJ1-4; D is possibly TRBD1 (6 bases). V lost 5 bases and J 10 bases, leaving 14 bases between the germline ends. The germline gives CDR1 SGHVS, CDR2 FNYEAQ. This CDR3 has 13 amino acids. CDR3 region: CASSGYRDRKLFF. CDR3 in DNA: TGTGCCAGCAGCGGATACAGGGATAGAAAACTGTTTTTT. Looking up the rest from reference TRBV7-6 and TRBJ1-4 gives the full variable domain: GAGVSQSPRYKVTKRGQDVALRCDPISGHVSLYWYRQALGQGPEFLTYFNYEAQQDKSGLPNDRFSAERPEGSISTLTIQRTEQRDSAMYRCASSGYRDRKLFFGSGTQLSVL.

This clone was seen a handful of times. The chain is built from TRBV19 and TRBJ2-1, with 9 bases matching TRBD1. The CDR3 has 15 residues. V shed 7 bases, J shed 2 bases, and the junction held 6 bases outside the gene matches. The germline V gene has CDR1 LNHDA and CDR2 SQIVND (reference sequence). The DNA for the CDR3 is TGTGCCAGTACCCCGGGACAGGGAACCTACAATGAGCAGTTCTTC. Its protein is CASTPGQGTYNEQFF.

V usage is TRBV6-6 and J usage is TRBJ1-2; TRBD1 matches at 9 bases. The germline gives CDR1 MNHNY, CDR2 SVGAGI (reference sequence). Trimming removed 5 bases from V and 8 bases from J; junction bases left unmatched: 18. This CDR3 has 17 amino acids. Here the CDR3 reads CASSQLTTGGKPGGYTF. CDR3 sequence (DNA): TGTGCCAGCAGTCAACTAACGACAGGGGGAAAGCCCGGAGGCTACACCTTC.

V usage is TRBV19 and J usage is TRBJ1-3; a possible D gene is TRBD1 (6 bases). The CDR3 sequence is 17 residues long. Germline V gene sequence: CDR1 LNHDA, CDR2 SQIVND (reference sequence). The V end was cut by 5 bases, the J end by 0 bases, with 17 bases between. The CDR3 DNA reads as TGTGCCAGTAGTCCCCCATGGGGGCGAAGCTCTGGAAACACCATATATTTT. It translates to CASSPPWGRSSGNTIYF.

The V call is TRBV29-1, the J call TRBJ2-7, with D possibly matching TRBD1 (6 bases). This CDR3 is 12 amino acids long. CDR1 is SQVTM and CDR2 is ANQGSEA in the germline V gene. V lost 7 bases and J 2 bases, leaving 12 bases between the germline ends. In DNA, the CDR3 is TGCAGCGCCGCGAGGGGGACCTACGAGCAGTACTTC. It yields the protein CSAARGTYEQYF.

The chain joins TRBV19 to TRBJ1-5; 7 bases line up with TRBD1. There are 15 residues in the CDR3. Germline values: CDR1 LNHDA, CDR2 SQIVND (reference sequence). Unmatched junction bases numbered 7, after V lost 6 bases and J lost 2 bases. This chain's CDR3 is CASSTDRIGNQPQHF. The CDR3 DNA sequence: TGTGCCAGTAGCACGGACAGGATCGGCAATCAGCCCCAGCATTTT.

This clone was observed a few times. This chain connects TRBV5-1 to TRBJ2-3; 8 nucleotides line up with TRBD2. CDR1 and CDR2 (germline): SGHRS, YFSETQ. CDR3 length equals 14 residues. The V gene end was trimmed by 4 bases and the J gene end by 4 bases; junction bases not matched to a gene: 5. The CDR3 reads CASSLSGAPDTQYF. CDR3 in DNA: TGCGCCAGCAGCCTTAGCGGGGCCCCAGATACGCAGTATTTT.

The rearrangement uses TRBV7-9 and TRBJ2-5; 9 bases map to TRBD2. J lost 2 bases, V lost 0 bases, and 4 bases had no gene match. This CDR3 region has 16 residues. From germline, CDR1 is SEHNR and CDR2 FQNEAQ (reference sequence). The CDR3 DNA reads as TGTGCCAGCAGCTTAGCTAGCGGGGGATTGCAAGAGACCCAGTACTTC. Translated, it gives CASSLASGGLQETQYF. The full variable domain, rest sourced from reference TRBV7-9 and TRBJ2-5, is DTGVSQNPRHKITKRGQNVTFRCDPISEHNRLYWYRQTLGQGPEFLTYFQNEAQLEKSRLLSDRFSAERPKGSFSTLEIQRTEQGDSAMYLCASSLASGGLQETQYFGPGTRLLVL.